This TCR beta chain was obtained from a study of cytomegalovirus exposure and HLA in healthy donors. Findings of the study overall: A classifier reportedly called cytomegalovirus status with high sensitivity and specificity.

This clone was detected only a few times. Antigen: not known. The repertoire was sequenced with immunoSEQ multiplex PCR; TCRdb's copy has only in-frame clones and lacks some. This table has about 350,000 clones, around 90% appearing once. Germline values: CDR1 SGHTA, CDR2 FQGTGA. The CDR3 has 17 amino acids. The V segment lost 2 bases and the J segment 0 bases; nucleotides outside the gene matches: 8. The clonotype originates from a young woman in good health and CMV-seropositive. This rearrangement joins TRBV7-3 to TRBJ2-7; TRBD1 agrees at 9 bases. Sequenced sample: PBMCs. The CDR3 region is CASSLGLSDRGSYEQYF. In nucleotides, the CDR3 is TGTGCCAGCAGCTTAGGCCTATCGGACAGGGGCTCCTACGAGCAGTACTTC. The variable domain in full, with the rest retrieved from reference TRBV7-3 and TRBJ2-7, is GAGVSQTPSNKVTEKGKYVELRCDPISGHTALYWYRQSLGQGPEFLIYFQGTGAADDSGLPNDRFFAVRPEGSVSTLKIQRTERGDSAVYLCASSLGLSDRGSYEQYFGPGTRLTVT.